The 2 T cell receptor beta chains reported below all come from one sample, sequenced in a study of PD-1 blockade in mismatch repair-deficient tumors. Here immunoSEQ multiplex PCR was the method, and the copy in TCRdb shows in-frame clones only, minus some. Here the sample spans 40,000 to 60,000 clones, around three quarters being singletons. The sample was PBMCs, taken before pembrolizumab treatment. The origin of the receptors is an adult with mismatch repair-deficient cancer.

V usage is TRBV19 and J usage is TRBJ2-3, with TRBD1 matching 7 bases. The CDR3 is 15 amino acids. The V gene end was trimmed by 5 bases and the J gene end by 5 bases; junction bases not matched to a gene: 10. Germline assignment: CDR1 LNHDA and CDR2 SQIVND (reference sequence). CDR3 coding DNA: TGTGCCAGTAGTCCGCCGGGACAGTTGGGAGATACGCAGTATTTT. This encodes CASSPPGQLGDTQYF.

Worth noting for this clone: Other DNA variants within this sample encode the same CDR3. This rearrangement joins TRBV6-5 to TRBJ1-1, with 8 bases that match TRBD1. Germline values: CDR1 MNHEY, CDR2 SVGAGI. CDR3 length: 15 amino acids. Losses at the gene ends were 3 bases for V and 5 bases for J; bases not matched to a gene: 8. CDR3 in amino acids: CASSYSGQGRTEAFF. CDR3 sequence (DNA): TGTGCCAGCAGTTATTCCGGACAGGGTAGGACTGAAGCTTTCTTT.